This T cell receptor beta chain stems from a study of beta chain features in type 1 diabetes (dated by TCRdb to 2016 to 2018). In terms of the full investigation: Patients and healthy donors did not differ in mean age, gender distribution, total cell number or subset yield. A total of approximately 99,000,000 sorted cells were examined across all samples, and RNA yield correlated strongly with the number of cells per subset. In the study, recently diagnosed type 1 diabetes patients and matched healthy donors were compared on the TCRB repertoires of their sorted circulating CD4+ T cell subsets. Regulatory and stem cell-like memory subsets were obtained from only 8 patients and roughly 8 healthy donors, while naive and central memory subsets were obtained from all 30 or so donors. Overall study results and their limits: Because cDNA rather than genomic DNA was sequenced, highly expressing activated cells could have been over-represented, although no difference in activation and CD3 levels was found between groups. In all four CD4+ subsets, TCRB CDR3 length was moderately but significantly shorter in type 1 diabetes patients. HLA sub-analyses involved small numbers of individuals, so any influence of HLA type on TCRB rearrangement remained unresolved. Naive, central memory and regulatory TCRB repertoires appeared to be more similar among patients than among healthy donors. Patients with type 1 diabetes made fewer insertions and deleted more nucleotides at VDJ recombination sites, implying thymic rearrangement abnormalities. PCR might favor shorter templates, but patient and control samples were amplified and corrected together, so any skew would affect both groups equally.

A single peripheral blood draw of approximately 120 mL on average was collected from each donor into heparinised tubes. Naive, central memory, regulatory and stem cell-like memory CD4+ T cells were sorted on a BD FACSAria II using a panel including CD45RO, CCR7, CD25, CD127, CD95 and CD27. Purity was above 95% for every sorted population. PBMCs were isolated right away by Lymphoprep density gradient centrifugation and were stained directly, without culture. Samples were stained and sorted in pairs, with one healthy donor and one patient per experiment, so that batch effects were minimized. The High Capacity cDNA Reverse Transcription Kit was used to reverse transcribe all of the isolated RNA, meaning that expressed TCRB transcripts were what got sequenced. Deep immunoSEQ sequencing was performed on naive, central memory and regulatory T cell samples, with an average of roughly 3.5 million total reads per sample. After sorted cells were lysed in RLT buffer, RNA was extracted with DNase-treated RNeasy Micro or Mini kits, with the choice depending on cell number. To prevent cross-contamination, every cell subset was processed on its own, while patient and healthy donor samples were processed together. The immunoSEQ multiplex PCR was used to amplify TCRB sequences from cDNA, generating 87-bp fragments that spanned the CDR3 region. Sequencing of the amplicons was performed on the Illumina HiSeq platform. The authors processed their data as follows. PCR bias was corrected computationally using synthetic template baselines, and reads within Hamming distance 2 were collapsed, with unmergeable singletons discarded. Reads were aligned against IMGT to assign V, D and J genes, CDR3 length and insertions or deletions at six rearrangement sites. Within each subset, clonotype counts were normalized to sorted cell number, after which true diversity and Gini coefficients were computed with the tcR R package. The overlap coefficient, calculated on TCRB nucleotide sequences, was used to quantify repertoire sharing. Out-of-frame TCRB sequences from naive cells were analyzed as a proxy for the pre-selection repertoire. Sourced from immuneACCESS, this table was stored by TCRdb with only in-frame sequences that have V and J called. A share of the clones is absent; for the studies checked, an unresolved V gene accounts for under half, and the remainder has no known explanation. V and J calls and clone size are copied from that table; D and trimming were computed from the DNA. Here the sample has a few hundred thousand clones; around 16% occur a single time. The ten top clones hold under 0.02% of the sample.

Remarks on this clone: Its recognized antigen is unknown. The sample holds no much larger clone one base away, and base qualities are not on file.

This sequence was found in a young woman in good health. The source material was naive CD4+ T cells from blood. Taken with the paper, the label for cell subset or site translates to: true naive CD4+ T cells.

Here the CDR3 is given as CASSQEGLAGSQFF. The nucleotides read TGTGCCAGCAGCCAAGAGGGACTAGCGGGAAGTCAGTTCTTC. This chain joins TRBV4-2 to TRBJ2-1; the junction holds 13 bases that match TRBD2. The CDR3 sequence holds 14 residues, the cysteine and phenylalanine included. CDR3 DNA is the only sequence kept; it has 42 bases, read in frame from the first base. Ends trimmed: V by 0 bases, J by 13 bases; bases unmatched to a gene: 3. CDR1 and CDR2 (LGHNA, YNFKEQ) derive from the germline V gene.